A selection of T cell receptor beta chains follows, all from one sample in a study of T-cell memory formation after mild COVID-19. From the 5' RACE reads, TCRdb called clonotypes with MiXCR, one entry per CDR3 protein. The table includes over 15,000 distinct CDR3 sequences, approximately 23% detected once. The sample taken for sequencing was PBMCs or a T cell subset sorted from them (not recorded which). The receptor source for this set is a man between 18 and 29 years old who had mild COVID-19 (a few samples of this study predate the infection). Cell type and time point are not known. The CDR3 runs from the conserved cysteine through the conserved F or W. The D gene is left open where the match is weak. The size of a clone is reported for some rows only, either as once, few or many, or as a class for expanded clones.

J gene: TRBJ2-7
clone size: .
V gene: TRBV29-1
D gene: .
CDR3 DNA: TGCAGCGTTGAACATGACTCCTACGAGCAGTACTTC
CDR3 protein: CSVEHDSYEQYF

J gene: TRBJ2-7
clone size: .
V gene: TRBV6-1
D gene: .
CDR3 DNA: TGTGCCAGCAGTGAGTTCCGGGACCTCTACGAGCAGTACTTC
CDR3 protein: CASSEFRDLYEQYF

J gene: TRBJ1-1
clone size: many
V gene: TRBV12-3/TRBV12-4
D gene: .
CDR3 DNA: TGTGCCAGCAGTTTACGTTGGGACACTGAAGCTTTCTTT
CDR3 protein: CASSLRWDTEAFF

J gene: TRBJ2-2
clone size: .
V gene: TRBV15
D gene: .
CDR3 DNA: TGTGCCACCAAGGTCACAGGGTATAGGGCCGGGGAGCTGTTTTTT
CDR3 protein: CATKVTGYRAGELFF

J gene: TRBJ2-7
clone size: once
V gene: TRBV12-3/TRBV12-4
D gene: .
CDR3 DNA: TGTGCCAGCAGTTTAGTGGGGGTCGGCTACGAGCAGTACTTC
CDR3 protein: CASSLVGVGYEQYF

J gene: TRBJ1-3
clone size: many
V gene: TRBV4-3
D gene: .
CDR3 DNA: TGCGCCAGCAGCACGTGGGGGAGCTCTGGAAACACCATATATTTT
CDR3 protein: CASSTWGSSGNTIYF

J gene: TRBJ2-3
clone size: .
V gene: TRBV9
D gene: .
CDR3 DNA: TGTGCCAGCAGCGGGACAGGGAGGGCAGATACGCAGTATTTT
CDR3 protein: CASSGTGRADTQYF

J gene: TRBJ2-3
clone size: .
V gene: TRBV3-1
D gene: .
CDR3 DNA: TGTGCCAGCAGCCAACGCATTACAGATACGCAGTATTTT
CDR3 protein: CASSQRITDTQYF

J gene: TRBJ2-1
clone size: many
V gene: TRBV4-1
D gene: .
CDR3 DNA: TGCGCCAGCAGCCTGGCCTCTTCGAGCTCCTACAATGAGCAGTTCTTC
CDR3 protein: CASSLASSSSYNEQFF

J gene: TRBJ2-6
clone size: many
V gene: TRBV6-5
D gene: .
CDR3 DNA: TGTGCCAGCAGTTACCTGGGGGCTGGGGCCAACGTCCTGACTTTC
CDR3 protein: CASSYLGAGANVLTF

J gene: TRBJ2-1
clone size: .
V gene: TRBV20-1
D gene: TRBD2
CDR3 DNA: TGCAGTGCTAGAGACCTGTTGGGACTAGCCGACTACAATGAGCAGTTCTTC
CDR3 protein: CSARDLLGLADYNEQFF

J gene: TRBJ2-7
clone size: many
V gene: TRBV7-2
D gene: TRBD2
CDR3 DNA: TGTGCCAGCAGCACCCAAGCGGGGGGGCTCGACGAGCAGTACTTC
CDR3 protein: CASSTQAGGLDEQYF

J gene: TRBJ2-7
clone size: .
V gene: TRBV25-1
D gene: .
CDR3 DNA: TGTGCCAGCAGTGAAACGGACTACGGGTTCTACGAGCAGTACTTC
CDR3 protein: CASSETDYGFYEQYF

J gene: TRBJ2-7
clone size: many
V gene: TRBV4-1
D gene: .
CDR3 DNA: TGCGCCAGCAGCCAAGGATTAGGGGGCTCCTACGAGCAGTACTTC
CDR3 protein: CASSQGLGGSYEQYF

J gene: TRBJ2-1
clone size: .
V gene: TRBV12-3/TRBV12-4
D gene: TRBD2
CDR3 DNA: TGTGCCAGCAGTCCCGGGACTAGCGGGAGAGATGAGCAGTTCTTC
CDR3 protein: CASSPGTSGRDEQFF

J gene: TRBJ1-5
clone size: many
V gene: TRBV5-1
D gene: .
CDR3 DNA: TGCGCCAGCAGCGTAAGGCCACCTCCAGCGGGCAATCAGCCCCAGCATTTT
CDR3 protein: CASSVRPPPAGNQPQHF

J gene: TRBJ2-2
clone size: .
V gene: TRBV20-1
D gene: TRBD2
CDR3 DNA: TGCAGTGCTAGAAGTAGCGGGGACACCGGGGAGCTGTTTTTT
CDR3 protein: CSARSSGDTGELFF

J gene: TRBJ2-1
clone size: .
V gene: TRBV20-1
D gene: TRBD2
CDR3 DNA: TGCAGTGCTAGCCCTGGACGGGAGGTATCCTACAATGAGCAGTTCTTC
CDR3 protein: CSASPGREVSYNEQFF

J gene: TRBJ1-6
clone size: many
V gene: TRBV4-3
D gene: .
CDR3 DNA: TGCGCCAGCAGCCAAGAAGCAGGTCCCTATAATTCACCCCTCCACTTT
CDR3 protein: CASSQEAGPYNSPLHF

J gene: TRBJ2-7
clone size: .
V gene: TRBV7-2
D gene: TRBD1
CDR3 DNA: TGTGCCAGCAGCTTAGACAGGGGGCCTTACGAGCAGTACTTC
CDR3 protein: CASSLDRGPYEQYF

J gene: TRBJ2-7
clone size: .
V gene: TRBV19
D gene: .
CDR3 DNA: TGTGCCAGTAGTATCACGGGCTCCTACGAGCAGTACTTC
CDR3 protein: CASSITGSYEQYF

J gene: TRBJ1-3
clone size: many
V gene: TRBV4-1
D gene: .
CDR3 DNA: TGCGCCAGCAGCCCCTACAGGGACGCCTCTGGAAACACCATATATTTT
CDR3 protein: CASSPYRDASGNTIYF

J gene: TRBJ2-1
clone size: few
V gene: TRBV5-1
D gene: .
CDR3 DNA: TGCGCCAGCAGCCTGGAGCCGGGTTGGTACAATGAGCAGTTCTTC
CDR3 protein: CASSLEPGWYNEQFF

J gene: TRBJ2-6
clone size: few
V gene: TRBV29-1
D gene: .
CDR3 DNA: TGCAGCGTTGAATGGGTAACTGGGGCCAACGTCCTGACTTTC
CDR3 protein: CSVEWVTGANVLTF